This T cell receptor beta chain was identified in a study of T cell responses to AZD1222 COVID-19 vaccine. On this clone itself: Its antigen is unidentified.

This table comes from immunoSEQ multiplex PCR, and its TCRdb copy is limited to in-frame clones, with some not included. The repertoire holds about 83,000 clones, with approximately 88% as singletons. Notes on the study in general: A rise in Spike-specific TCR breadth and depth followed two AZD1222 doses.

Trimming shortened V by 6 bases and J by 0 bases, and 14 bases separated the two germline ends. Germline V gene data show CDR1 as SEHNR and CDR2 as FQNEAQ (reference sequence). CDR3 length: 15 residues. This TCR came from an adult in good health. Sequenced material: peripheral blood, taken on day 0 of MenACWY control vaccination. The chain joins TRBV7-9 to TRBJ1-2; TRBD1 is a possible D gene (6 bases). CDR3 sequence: CASSFSGEPNYGYTF. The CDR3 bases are TGTGCCAGCAGTTTCTCAGGGGAACCTAACTATGGCTACACCTTC.